The rows below give T cell receptor beta chains drawn from one sample of a study of glioma-infiltrating T cells after dendritic cell vaccination. Generated by immunoSEQ multiplex PCR, the TCRdb table keeps only in-frame clones and is missing some. The data show roughly 62,000 clones, approximately 83% seen once. Material: blood, obtained after dendritic cell vaccination. These receptor sequences come from a human donor with glioblastoma. The CDR3 runs from the conserved cysteine through the conserved F or W. Fields, in order: D gene, clone size, V gene, J gene, CDR3 protein, CDR3 DNA. A D gene is named only where the DNA matches it firmly. Rows give clone size only sometimes, using once, few, many, or a class for an expanded clone.

TRBD1	few	TRBV2	TRBJ1-4	CASKNYAPGDRGRLHEKLFF	TGTGCCAGCAAAAATTACGCCCCAGGGGACAGGGGTCGACTTCATGAAAAACTGTTTTTT
NA	NA	TRBV19	TRBJ1-5	CASNQGPTSQPQHF	TGTGCCAGTAACCAGGGTCCTACAAGCCAGCCCCAGCATTTT
TRBD1	NA	TRBV10-3	TRBJ2-7	CAISELPGTGGAYEQYF	TGTGCCATCAGTGAGTTGCCCGGGACAGGGGGGGCCTACGAGCAGTACTTC
NA	NA	TRBV2	TRBJ2-5	CASSYRDSQETQYF	TGTGCCAGCAGTTACAGGGATTCGCAGGAGACCCAGTACTTC
NA	once	TRBV5-4	TRBJ2-5	CASSPDSPFETQYF	TGTGCCAGCAGCCCGGACAGTCCTTTTGAGACCCAGTACTTC
TRBD2	NA	TRBV30	TRBJ2-1	CAWSRLAGVTNEQFF	TGTGCCTGGAGTAGGTTAGCGGGGGTTACGAATGAGCAGTTCTTC
TRBD2	NA	TRBV29-1	TRBJ2-1	CSVAAGGQGEQFF	TGCAGCGTTGCTGCGGGGGGGCAAGGTGAGCAGTTCTTC
TRBD2	NA	TRBV5-5	TRBJ2-5	CASSLGSGVETQYF	TGTGCCAGCAGCTTGGGTAGCGGGGTAGAGACCCAGTACTTC
TRBD1	NA	TRBV7-2	TRBJ2-3	CASSSTGTGGPDTQYF	TGTGCCAGCAGCTCCACCGGGACAGGGGGACCAGATACGCAGTATTTT
TRBD1	once	TRBV6-5	TRBJ2-1	CASSYSGQGRDEQFF	TGTGCCAGCAGTTACTCGGGACAGGGGCGGGATGAGCAGTTCTTC
TRBD2	NA	TRBV4-1	TRBJ2-3	CASSRGTSGENTQYF	TGCGCCAGCAGCCGAGGGACTAGCGGGGAAAATACGCAGTATTTT
TRBD1	NA	TRBV6-5	TRBJ2-7	CASSYTRQGSEQYF	TGTGCCAGCAGTTACACCCGACAGGGAAGCGAGCAGTACTTC
NA	NA	TRBV6-4	TRBJ2-5	CATPGRGQETQYF	TGTGCCACCCCCGGCAGGGGCCAAGAGACCCAGTACTTC
TRBD2	NA	TRBV11-2	TRBJ2-1	CASSSKLAAEVRNEQFF	TGTGCCAGCAGCTCCAAACTAGCGGCTGAAGTACGCAATGAGCAGTTCTTC
NA	once	TRBV7-7	TRBJ2-2	CASSLSGTGELFF	TGTGCTAGCAGCTTATCCGGCACCGGGGAGCTGTTTTTT
TRBD1	NA	TRBV7-7	TRBJ1-2	CASSPQRQGGYTF	TGTGCTAGCAGCCCCCAAAGACAGGGTGGCTACACCTTC
TRBD1	once	TRBV28	TRBJ1-1	CASRGTGNTEAFF	TGTGCCAGCAGAGGGACAGGGAACACTGAAGCTTTCTTT
NA	NA	TRBV7-8	TRBJ2-2	CASSLRQGSSGELFF	TGTGCCAGCAGCCTCCGCCAGGGGTCTTCCGGGGAGCTGTTTTTT
NA	NA	TRBV7-9	TRBJ1-2	CASSLQGLGGYTF	TGTGCCAGCAGCTTACAGGGCCTCGGAGGCTACACCTTC
TRBD1	NA	TRBV7-9	TRBJ2-7	CASSAVDRGFYEQYF	TGTGCCAGCAGCGCGGTCGACAGGGGATTCTACGAGCAGTACTTC
TRBD2	NA	TRBV6-5	TRBJ2-1	CASSYSEAGGFEQFF	TGTGCCAGCAGTTACTCAGAAGCGGGGGGGTTTGAGCAGTTCTTC
TRBD1	NA	TRBV18	TRBJ1-2	CASSPTSDRGGYGYTF	TGTGCCAGCTCACCAACTTCCGACAGGGGAGGTTATGGCTACACCTTC
TRBD2	NA	TRBV7-2	TRBJ2-5	CASSLVSSGFQETQYF	TGTGCCAGCAGCTTAGTTTCTAGCGGCTTCCAAGAGACCCAGTACTTC
TRBD1	NA	TRBV5-4	TRBJ1-6	CASSDTGDSPLHF	TGTGCCAGCAGCGATACAGGGGACTCACCCCTCCACTTT
NA	NA	TRBV27	TRBJ2-3	CATSPGRADTQYF	TGTGCCACCTCTCCGGGAAGGGCAGATACGCAGTATTTT
NA	NA	TRBV4-1	TRBJ2-3	CASSGATDTQYF	TGCGCCAGCAGCGGGGCCACAGATACGCAGTATTTT
NA	NA	TRBV5-1	TRBJ1-2	CASSLGQHVYGYTF	TGCGCCAGCAGCCTGGGACAACACGTCTATGGCTACACCTTC
NA	NA	TRBV2	TRBJ1-6	CATGGSYNSPLHF	TGTGCCACCGGGGGCTCCTATAATTCACCCCTCCACTTT
TRBD1	NA	TRBV5-1	TRBJ1-4	CASSLTGTGEKLFF	TGCGCCAGCAGCTTGACAGGGACAGGAGAAAAACTGTTTTTT
TRBD2	NA	TRBV5-5	TRBJ2-7	CASSPAGGPYEQYF	TGTGCCAGCAGCCCAGCGGGGGGCCCCTACGAGCAGTACTTC
NA	NA	TRBV4-1	TRBJ2-7	CASSPRQGYSYEQYF	TGCGCCAGCAGCCCCCGACAAGGATACTCCTACGAGCAGTACTTC
TRBD1	NA	TRBV5-1	TRBJ1-3	CASSSDRDRWEDTIYF	TGCGCCAGCAGCTCTGATAGGGACAGGTGGGAGGACACCATATATTTT
NA	NA	TRBV19	TRBJ2-1	CASSPRDRSSYNEQFF	TGTGCCAGTAGCCCCCGTGACCGGAGCTCCTACAATGAGCAGTTCTTC
NA	NA	TRBV10-1	TRBJ1-1	CASRLRDLFTEAFF	TGCGCCAGCAGGTTAAGAGACTTGTTCACTGAAGCTTTCTTT
NA	NA	TRBV4-2	TRBJ1-2	CASSQDGGQSNYGYTF	TGTGCCAGCAGCCAAGACGGCGGACAGTCTAACTATGGCTACACCTTC
NA	once	TRBV10-3	TRBJ1-1	CAISESEVGAFF	TGTGCCATCAGTGAGTCTGAGGTCGGAGCTTTCTTT
TRBD1	NA	TRBV4-1	TRBJ1-3	CASSRLMTGVSGNTIYF	TGCGCCAGCAGCCGTTTAATGACAGGGGTCTCTGGAAACACCATATATTTT
TRBD1	NA	TRBV11-3	TRBJ1-6	CASSLGQGNSPLHF	TGTGCCAGCAGCCTGGGACAGGGGAATTCACCCCTCCACTTT
TRBD1	NA	TRBV4-3	TRBJ1-2	CASSQTGQGDGYTF	TGCGCCAGCAGCCAGACGGGACAGGGAGATGGCTACACCTTC
TRBD1	NA	TRBV10-3	TRBJ2-7	CAISALSGQGSWRSYEQYF	TGTGCCATCAGTGCCCTATCGGGACAGGGTAGTTGGAGGTCCTACGAGCAGTACTTC
NA	NA	TRBV5-1	TRBJ2-7	CASSGGLLYEQYF	TGCGCCAGCAGCGGCGGTCTCTTGTACGAGCAGTACTTC
TRBD2	few	TRBV6-1	TRBJ2-7	CASSEASGGSYEQYF	TGTGCCAGCAGTGAAGCGAGCGGGGGCTCCTACGAGCAGTACTTC
NA	NA	TRBV11-2	TRBJ2-7	CASGKGVNYEQYF	TGTGCCAGCGGGAAGGGGGTCAACTACGAGCAGTACTTC
TRBD2	NA	TRBV10-3	TRBJ2-7	CAIRATSGDRYEQYF	TGTGCCATCAGGGCGACTAGCGGGGACCGCTACGAGCAGTACTTC
TRBD1	NA	TRBV6-1	TRBJ1-2	CASSGDRGLGGYTF	TGTGCCAGCAGTGGGGACAGGGGGCTGGGTGGCTACACCTTC
TRBD1	NA	TRBV19	TRBJ1-2	CASNPDREDGYTF	TGTGCCAGTAACCCGGACAGGGAAGACGGCTACACCTTC
NA	once	TRBV15	TRBJ1-6	CATSRGTGTYNSPLHF	TGTGCCACCAGCAGAGGCACAGGGACCTATAATTCACCCCTCCACTTT